This T cell receptor (beta chain) came from a study of blood T cell repertoires in COVID-19. Across the whole study: The United States, Italy and Spain supplied acute and convalescent COVID-19 samples. The analysed material was cDNA or gDNA that came from T cells, B-cell-depleted T cells, or PBMCs.

Trimming removed 6 bases from V and 2 bases from J; junction bases left unmatched: 11. Germline V CDR1 and CDR2: SNHLY, FYNNEI. The CDR3 extends over 17 amino acids. As processed by the authors: Quantification of nucleated cells was approximated via reference gene primer amplification. Method: immunoSEQ multiplex PCR; TCRdb's copy keeps in-frame clones and lacks some. That table supplies the V and J calls and clone size; D and trimming were determined from the DNA. The sample shows 150,000 to 200,000 clones, nearly 90% of them seen only once. The sequenced sample was peripheral blood. The clonotype comes from a man in his fifties or sixties with acute or convalescent COVID-19. The genes are TRBV2 and TRBJ2-1, with 9 positions matching TRBD1. The CDR3 region is CASSKARQGVPYNEQFF. The CDR3 bases are TGTGCCAGCAGCAAAGCGCGACAGGGGGTCCCCTACAATGAGCAGTTCTTC.